This T cell receptor beta chain was sequenced in a study of OX40 agonist ivuxolimab in advanced cancers. Study at large: With ivuxolimab, an agonistic anti-OX40 (CD134) antibody, patients were treated.

Study results and limitations: Researchers report that CD8+ T cells had, on average, more expanded clones than CD4+.

This clone was observed a single time. What it binds is unknown. V was clipped by 8 bases and J by 7 bases, with 17 bases between them. In germline, CDR1 is KGHSH, CDR2 LQKENI. This CDR3 has 13 amino acids. Sequencing was performed with immunoSEQ multiplex PCR; in TCRdb, only in-frame clones are kept and a portion is missing. The data show roughly 89,000 clones, approximately 91% seen once. Sequencing used CD4+ or CD8+ T cells sorted from blood, obtained in a trial of the OX40 agonist ivuxolimab. The TCR originated in an adult with an advanced solid tumor such as melanoma, head and neck, liver or kidney cancer. The chain has TRBV18 and TRBJ1-1; D unclear. CDR3 amino acids: CASSRSAELEAFF. The CDR3 DNA sequence: TGTGCCAGCAGTAGGTCAGCAGAACTTGAAGCTTTCTTT.